This paragraph covers one TCR beta chain sequence. The target of this receptor is not known. Nothing much larger sits one base from this clone, and base qualities are not available. The cohort was made up of 666 healthy bone marrow donors. At the time of sampling, every cohort member was nominally healthy, though immune exposures that went unrecorded were likely present. The donor tested CMV seropositive, placing the donor among the 289 seropositive members of the cohort. Every donor gave a peripheral blood sample, and the peripheral blood mononuclear cells from that sample were used for TCR beta sequencing. Genomic DNA was extracted from the blood cell samples with the Qiagen DNeasy Blood Extraction Kit. Libraries were made using the immunoSEQ multiplex PCR assay. A mixture of 60 forward primers for TCR Vbeta segments and 13 reverse primers for TCR Jbeta segments was used in the multiplex PCR. The CDR3 region of rearranged TCR beta genes was amplified from genomic DNA with a multiplex PCR assay. The amplified TCR beta libraries were sequenced on the Illumina HiSeq System as 87-base-pair reads. The source study handled its data this way. In a later analysis, 77 million or so unique TCR beta chains were counted across the roughly 670 repertoires, and around 11 million of these chains were shared by at least two donors. Raw reads were error-corrected and collapsed into unique sequences with a nearest-neighbor algorithm that merged closely related sequences to remove PCR and sequencing errors. CDR3 sequences were aligned to IMGT reference sequences to assign V, D and J gene segments. For a sequence to be retained, a match of at least six nucleotides was required to both a V gene segment and a J gene segment. A rearrangement counted as productive if the CDR3 had no stop codons and remained in frame with V and J, and every other rearrangement counted as non-productive. CDR3 was defined according to IMGT convention as the region running from the second conserved V-encoded cysteine to the conserved J-encoded phenylalanine. The earlier analysis of approximately 590 of the donors excluded any sequence lacking an unambiguous match to a single V gene segment. In an earlier analysis of approximately 550 of the donors, V segments were called functional above 56.7% productive rearrangements and were called segregating when the between-donor standard deviation exceeded 5%. A statistical classification framework was built for diagnosing cytomegalovirus status from the catalog of TCR beta chain sequences. In a later analysis, V and J genes were assigned by comparing TCR nucleotide sequences against IMGT/GENE-DB human TR gene sequences. Using the TCRdist pipeline, a later analysis assigned CDR3 sequences along with most-parsimonious VDJ recombination scenarios. A later analysis defined each TCR beta chain by its CDR3 amino acid sequence plus V-gene family, and excluded reads lacking a unique V-gene family. As a way to deal with suspected cross-contamination and a sequencing artifact, a later analysis dropped approximately 570 nucleotide sequences that were highly shared and had low generation probability. For each public chain, a later analysis derived a clonal expansion index from normalized ranks of inferred template counts within each repertoire. Generation probabilities in a later analysis came from a VDJ recombination model fitted to out-of-frame rearrangements, and those results were checked against IGoR. Hypergeometric tests were used in a later analysis to score TCR-TCR, TCR-HLA and TCR-CMV co-occurrence, with a repertoire-size bias correction applied to the TCR pairs. In a later analysis, false discovery rates were estimated by permuting HLA or CMV assignments 20 times. In a later analysis, co-occurring TCRs were grouped with DBSCAN, and TCRdist sequence similarity was added when clustering was performed within HLA-allele-positive subsets. Co-occurrence clustering excluded repertoires with fewer than 30,000 or more than 120,000 public chains, plus five with anomalous nucleotide sharing. TCRdb took this table from immuneACCESS and kept in-frame rearrangements with V and J called. Such tables lack part of the clones; where checked against another copy, unresolved V genes explain under half of the gap, and the rest is unexplained. The V and J calls and clone size come from that table; D and trimming were worked out from the DNA. Present in this sample are some 180,000 clones, around 80% of which were seen just once. Together, the top ten hold about 4.6% of the sample.

The source of the sample is a study of cytomegalovirus exposure and HLA in healthy donors listed by TCRdb under 2017. About the investigation overall: According to an earlier analysis of a few hundred of the donors, 150 million to 200 million T cells yielded some 110 million unique TCR beta sequences and 276 Gb of sequence data. Among the roughly 400 genotyped donors, 81% belonged to the genetic ancestry cluster associated with self-reported Caucasian donors. A later genetic analysis took genome-wide SNP genotypes for about three fifths of the 666 donors and used that subset as a discovery cohort. Because of strong linkage in the cohort, 5 or 6 DR-DQ haplotypes were treated as single units for association and clustering. Among over 350 genotyped donors of the cohort, an average of about 240,000 unique TCR beta nucleotide sequences were sequenced per donor, around 20% of them non-productive. To decide whether each TCR beta V gene segment behaved as functional or pseudogenic, an earlier analysis of some 570 of the donors relied on high-throughput TCR beta sequencing. Rather than using new phenotypic data, the later analysis identified candidate immune exposures from TCR beta sequences and from how often those sequences occurred across donors. The study aimed to test whether signatures of past pathogen exposure could be identified by cataloging public T cell receptors. High-throughput TCR immunosequencing, statistical association of individual TCRs with disease status, and machine learning were combined to predict cytomegalovirus infection status. Both class I and class II loci were covered by HLA typing, at four-digit resolution. The number of typed donors differed by locus: about 620-640 for A, B, C, DRB1 and DQB1; 522 for DQA1; 606 for DPA1; and some 430 for DPB1. Donor age, sex, ethnicity and CMV serostatus were compiled together with the repertoire data. All discovery cohort repertoires had been generated using a single sequencing platform. The study profiled the T cell repertoires of 666 subjects by immunosequencing and related them to cytomegalovirus serostatus. An early release that covered about 600 HLA-typed donors contained approximately 320 gigabases of sequencing data and 85 million to 100 million unique TCR sequences. A separate validation cohort of roughly 130 different subjects was used in addition to the roughly 670-subject first cohort. To study patterns of TCR occurrence, a later analysis re-analyzed previously published TCR beta repertoires from 650 to 750 donors and added high-resolution HLA genotyping.

Study-level results and caveats: Because counts were too low, 15 to 20 rarely observed V segments, including chromosome 9 orphons, were excluded from the earlier analysis of some 590 of the donors. Linkage disequilibrium might explain the correlated functional status among segregating V segments, but an unknown experimental factor could not be excluded. For the cohort, immune exposure information was limited to CMV serostatus. The study listed 150 to 200 TCR beta chains as associated with cytomegalovirus. Most TCR sequences were seen in very few donors, while some public TCRs were found in many individuals. In a later analysis, the rate of TCR association differed among HLA loci, with DRB1 alleles having the most associated TCRs and HLA-C alleles having the fewest. In both the original and validation cohorts, the classifier was reported to diagnose cytomegalovirus status with high specificity and sensitivity. In a later analysis, several top co-occurrence clusters were reported to appear linked to parvovirus B19, influenza, CMV and Epstein-Barr virus. A further reported finding was that TCR beta sequences accurately predicted the HLA-A and HLA-B alleles for most subjects in the first cohort. The presence/absence analyses assumed that sequencing depth was roughly uniform across donors, and that assumption may not be true. Broadly in line with IMGT annotations, most TCR beta V segments showed up in productive rearrangements about 87% or about 30% of the time in an earlier analysis of some 590 of the donors. In a later analysis, most CMV-associated TCR beta chains were found to appear HLA-restricted, with HLA associations seemingly driven largely by CMV exposure. The authors suggested that the approach could potentially be extended to other disease states and immunological phenotypes. Some IMGT-functional V segments, including TRBV6-2 and TRBV6-3, could not be distinguished by the 87-base-pair reads and were therefore excluded. A few of the identified cytomegalovirus-associated TCR beta chains were confirmed in vitro to be specific for cytomegalovirus antigens. The sequencing pipeline was judged likely to have produced a cluster of highly shared sequence variants as a technical artifact. Only TCR beta chains were sequenced in this cohort, and the absence of alpha or paired-chain data limited detectable features. Compared with equally common non-associated chains, HLA-associated TCR beta chains in a later analysis were more clonally expanded and had lower generation probabilities. HLA typing was unavailable for some donors at each locus, so association tests used only the typed subset. In a later analysis, more than 15,000 TCR beta sequences were associated with specific HLA alleles at a false discovery rate of 0.05. In a later genetic analysis, a missense DCLRE1C variant was associated with V-gene and J-gene trimming of TCR beta chains, and the association was replicated in an independent cohort. When HLA alleles, especially DR and DQ, strongly co-occurred, attributing TCR associations to individual alleles was difficult. In a later genetic analysis, fewer N-insertions in productive TCRs were reported among donors in an Asian-associated ancestry cluster than the roughly 670-donor mean.

The germline V gene gives CDR1 as SGHAT and CDR2 as FQNNGV. Including cysteine and phenylalanine, the CDR3 has 16 amino acids. The retained sequence is limited to the CDR3, 48 bases, with the frame set at the first base. V and J lose 3 bases and 1 base, and a span of 14 bases separates them. The receptor chain draws on TRBV11-2 and TRBJ2-3; there is no confident call for the D gene. The sequenced sample was PBMCs. This clonotype was sampled from a woman between 25 and 40 years old in good health and CMV-seropositive. The CDR3 here reads CASSFPRLSGTDTQYF. The nucleotide sequence reads as follows: TGTGCCAGCAGCTTCCCCCGATTGTCGGGCACAGATACGCAGTATTTT.